This T cell receptor beta chain is drawn from a study of blood T cells in healthy people across ages. This clonotype was detected once. A much larger clone lies one base from this, so it may be a read error. A J-beta primer mix and a sample-barcoded 5' primer were used in a second PCR of roughly 7 to 12 cycles. TCRdb re-derived calls from the 5' RACE reads in MiXCR, one entry per CDR3 protein. The sample holds more than 800,000 distinct CDR3 sequences, 45% seen once. Every donor provided 8.5 to 10 milliliters of peripheral blood. Every sample yielded at least 6.5 million isolated PBMCs. Per sample, extraction of total RNA gave at least 5.5 micrograms in every case. In germline, CDR1 is MNHEY, CDR2 SVGAGI. This CDR3 has 14 residues.

The chain uses TRBV6-5 and TRBJ2-5, with 9 bases that match TRBD2. The TCR sequence derives from a woman aged 60-75 years in good health. Sequences were obtained from blood. The CDR3 is CVSSYGLARGEQYF. CDR3 bases: TGTGTCAGCAGTTACGGACTAGCGAGAGGGGAGCAGTACTTC.